These 21 T cell receptor beta chains share one sample of origin, sequenced in a study of technical replicates of blood from several donors listed by TCRdb under 2017. The library came from the immunoSEQ multiplex PCR assay. Held by TCRdb, this immuneACCESS table contains in-frame sequences only and omits some clones. Under half of the omission traces to an unresolved V gene where checked; the cause of the rest is unknown. The table for this sample lists 51,000 or so clones; about 90% of them were counted only once. Jointly, the top ten make up roughly 3.9% of the sample. The sample comprised PBMCs. The origin of the receptors is a human donor in good health. Some clones in this sample may be carry-over from other donors' samples.

The chain has TRBV29-1 and TRBJ1-1; no definite D call. The CDR3 has 13 residues. Trimming cost V 6 bases and J 2 bases, with 13 bases left between them. CDR1 is SQVTM, CDR2 ANQGSEA, per germline. The CDR3 DNA follows: TGCAGCGTCGCAGGAAAAATTAACACTGAAGCTTTCTTT. This sequence encodes CSVAGKINTEAFF.

This chain uses TRBV7-2 with TRBJ2-7; D is uncertain. Per the germline V gene, CDR1 is SGHTA and CDR2 is FQGNSA. The CDR3 has 11 amino acids. Deletions cut 5 bases from V and 4 bases from J, with 6 bases between. The CDR3 sequence is CASSPQYEQYF. The CDR3 nucleotides are TGTGCCAGCAGCCCTCAGTACGAGCAGTACTTC. Full variable domain (missing parts from reference TRBV7-2 and TRBJ2-7): GAGVSQSPSNKVTEKGKDVELRCDPISGHTALYWYRQSLGQGLEFLIYFQGNSAPDKSGLPSDRFSAERTGGSVSTLTIQRTQQEDSAVYLCASSPQYEQYFGPGTRLTVT.

The V call is TRBV30, the J call TRBJ2-7, with D possibly TRBD1 on 5 matching bases. V lost 2 bases and J lost 7, with 15 bases in between. The CDR3 extends over 13 amino acids. Germline CDR1 reads GTSNPN; CDR2 reads SVGIG (reference sequence). CDR3 sequence (DNA): TGTGCCTGGAGTTCCAGGGCAATTGGGGAGCAGTACTTC. Residues: CAWSSRAIGEQYF.

The chain is built from TRBV30 and TRBJ2-7; maybe TRBD2 (5 bases). CDR1 is GTSNPN, CDR2 SVGIG, per germline (reference sequence). Deletions cut 6 bases from V and 5 bases from J, with 11 bases between. The CDR3 loop spans 11 amino acids. This CDR3 reads CACLGNHEQYF. CDR3 sequence (DNA): TGTGCCTGCCTCGGGAATCACGAGCAGTACTTC.

This chain connects TRBV7-2 to TRBJ2-7, with 8 bases identical to TRBD2. CDR1 is SGHTA and CDR2 is FQGNSA in the germline V gene. This CDR3 spans 14 amino acids. V gave up 1 base and J gave up 2 bases; unmatched junction bases: 1. The CDR3 DNA reads as TGTGCCAGCAGCTTAGTCGGGGGGGCCTACGAGCAGTACTTC. Its protein product is CASSLVGGAYEQYF.

J is TRBJ2-7 and V is TRBV6-1, with D tentatively TRBD2 (6 bases). The germline V and J ends were trimmed by 6 bases and 1 base, with 13 bases remaining between them. Germline V gene data show CDR1 as MNHNS and CDR2 as SASEGT. CDR3 length: 14 residues. CDR3 loop: CASSLLGGSYEQYF. CDR3 bases: TGTGCCAGCAGCTTATTGGGAGGTTCCTACGAGCAGTACTTC.

This sequence joins TRBV6-6 and TRBJ2-2; perhaps TRBD2 as D (6 bases). V lost 10 bases and J 1 base, leaving 13 bases between the germline ends. This CDR3 contains 14 residues. CDR1 is MNHNY, CDR2 SVGAGI, per germline (reference sequence). CDR3 DNA: TGTGCCACCAATCCGGGACTGAACACCGGGGAGCTGTTTTTT. This encodes CATNPGLNTGELFF.

In its sample, this clone ranks as medium-sized (0.01 to 0.1%). Other DNA sequences in this specimen translate into the identical CDR3. The chain is built from TRBV5-1 and TRBJ1-1; 8 nucleotides match TRBD1. This CDR3 region has 14 residues. J lost 5 bases, V lost 0 bases, and 3 bases had no gene match. Germline CDR1 reads SGHRS; CDR2 reads YFSETQ. The CDR3 nucleotides read TGCGCCAGCAGCTTGGCAGGGGGCTATACTGAAGCTTTCTTT. Translating it yields CASSLAGGYTEAFF.

The rearrangement links TRBV4-1 to TRBJ2-7; TRBD1 aligns across 7 bases. Germline CDR1 is MGHRA and CDR2 is YSYEKL. V trimming: 0 bases; J trimming: 3 bases; junction bases outside the gene matches: 5. The CDR3 runs to 15 residues. DNA of the CDR3: TGCGCCAGCAGCCAAGATGCCGGGACAGACTACGAGCAGTACTTC. As protein: CASSQDAGTDYEQYF.

V gene TRBV7-2 combines with J gene TRBJ2-2; 12 nucleotides agree with TRBD2. The CDR3 has 16 residues. J lost 5 bases, V lost 5 bases, and 6 bases had no gene match. Germline values: CDR1 SGHTA, CDR2 FQGNSA. The CDR3 loop reads CASSPTSGRGTGELFF. The CDR3 region has the DNA TGTGCCAGCAGCCCGACTAGCGGGAGAGGAACCGGGGAGCTGTTTTTT.

This clone came up once. This chain links TRBV5-4 with TRBJ1-5; D is perhaps TRBD1 (6 bases). Trimming left V 4 bases short and J 5 bases short, with 10 bases between. This CDR3 contains 13 residues. From germline, CDR1 is SGHNT and CDR2 YYREEE (reference sequence). The CDR3 DNA reads TGTGCCAGCAGCACAGGGTCGGATCAGCCCCAGCATTTT. Amino acid sequence: CASSTGSDQPQHF.

The rearrangement uses TRBV2 and TRBJ2-7; 12 bases agree with TRBD2. J lost 6 bases, V lost 7 bases, and 1 base had no gene match. Per the germline V gene, CDR1 is SNHLY and CDR2 is FYNNEI. The CDR3 is 12 amino acids. CDR3 coding DNA: TGTGCCAGCACACTAGCGGGAGGCGAGCAGTACTTC. This encodes CASTLAGGEQYF.

CDR3 sequence: CAISPGLGGYEQYF. CDR3 DNA: TGTGCCATCAGTCCGGGACTAGGAGGCTACGAGCAGTACTTC. The chain links TRBV10-3 to TRBJ2-7; 8 positions agree with TRBD2. V trimming: 5 bases; J trimming: 3 bases; junction bases outside the gene matches: 6. The germline V gene has CDR1 ENHRY and CDR2 SYGVKD. The CDR3 has 14 amino acids.

The chain carries TRBV10-3 and TRBJ2-6; no firm D call. Germline V gene sequence: CDR1 ENHRY, CDR2 SYGVKD. The CDR3 consists of 16 residues. V lost 3 bases and J lost 1, with 10 bases in between. CDR3 nucleotide sequence: TGTGCCATCAGTGATTTAGTCCGGTCTGGGGCCAACGTCCTGACTTTC. It encodes CAISDLVRSGANVLTF.

This clone showed up just a few times. J is TRBJ2-5 and V is TRBV11-1, with 12 bases that match TRBD2. The length of the CDR3 is 16 residues. The V and J ends lost 5 bases and 1 base, in that order; junction bases with no gene match: 5. The germline gives CDR1 SGHAT, CDR2 FQDESV (reference sequence). This CDR3 is CASSPGLAGPQETQYF. In DNA form, the CDR3 reads TGTGCCAGCAGCCCGGGACTAGCGGGCCCCCAAGAGACCCAGTACTTC.

The rearrangement links TRBV11-3 to TRBJ2-5; 12 nucleotides line up with TRBD1. This CDR3 region has 16 residues. V lost 1 base and J lost 4; bases outside the gene matches: 4. Germline loops: CDR1 SGHNT, CDR2 YENEEA. This chain's CDR3 is CASSLGDRGLGETQYF. Written as DNA, the CDR3 is TGTGCCAGCAGCTTAGGGGACAGGGGGCTGGGAGAGACCCAGTACTTC.

This chain joins TRBV5-1 and TRBJ2-3; D might be TRBD1 (6 bases). Germline CDR1 and CDR2: SGHRS and YFSETQ. V was shortened by 4 bases and J by 1 base, with 16 bases between the two germline ends. CDR3 length equals 16 residues. The CDR3 loop is CASSPTGTPGTDTQYF. CDR3 in DNA: TGCGCCAGCAGCCCTACCGGGACACCCGGCACAGATACGCAGTATTTT.

The rearrangement uses TRBV29-1 and TRBJ1-1; 8 bases align to TRBD1. Per germline, CDR1 SQVTM and CDR2 ANQGSEA. The J segment lost 7 bases and the V segment lost 7 bases, leaving 8 bases of the junction unmatched. The CDR3 sequence is 12 residues long. The CDR3 protein is CSASGGSGEAFF. CDR3 DNA: TGCAGCGCCTCAGGGGGCTCGGGTGAAGCTTTCTTT.

J is TRBJ2-1 and V is TRBV12-5, with 7 bases that match TRBD2. CDR3 length: 16 residues. Germline CDR1 is LGHNT and CDR2 is FRNRAP. The trim removed 5 bases at V and 0 bases at J, leaving 7 bases unmatched. CDR3: CASGRAGGSSYNEQFF. Here the CDR3 DNA reads TGTGCTAGTGGTCGGGCCGGGGGGAGCTCCTACAATGAGCAGTTCTTC.

The chain couples TRBV2 to TRBJ2-2, with 10 bases matching TRBD2. Germline CDR1 is SNHLY and CDR2 is FYNNEI. J gave up 5 bases and V 11 bases, and 14 bases lay outside the gene matches. The CDR3 is 16 amino acids. The CDR3 spells CARRQASGRKTGELFF. The CDR3 coding sequence is TGTGCCCGACGGCAGGCTAGCGGGAGAAAGACCGGGGAGCTGTTTTTT.

This chain joins TRBV14 and TRBJ2-7; no definite D call. The CDR3 contains 15 residues. V was clipped by 1 base and J by 0 bases, with 10 bases between them. CDR1 SGHDN and CDR2 FVKESK come from the germline V gene. Here the CDR3 reads CASSQGQALSYEQYF. The CDR3 region has the DNA TGTGCCAGCAGCCAAGGTCAGGCCCTCTCCTACGAGCAGTACTTC. Full variable domain (remainder filled in from reference TRBV14 and TRBJ2-7): EAGVTQFPSHSVIEKGQTVTLRCDPISGHDNLYWYRRVMGKEIKFLLHFVKESKQDESGMPNNRFLAERTGGTYSTLKVQPAELEDSGVYFCASSQGQALSYEQYFGPGTRLTVT.